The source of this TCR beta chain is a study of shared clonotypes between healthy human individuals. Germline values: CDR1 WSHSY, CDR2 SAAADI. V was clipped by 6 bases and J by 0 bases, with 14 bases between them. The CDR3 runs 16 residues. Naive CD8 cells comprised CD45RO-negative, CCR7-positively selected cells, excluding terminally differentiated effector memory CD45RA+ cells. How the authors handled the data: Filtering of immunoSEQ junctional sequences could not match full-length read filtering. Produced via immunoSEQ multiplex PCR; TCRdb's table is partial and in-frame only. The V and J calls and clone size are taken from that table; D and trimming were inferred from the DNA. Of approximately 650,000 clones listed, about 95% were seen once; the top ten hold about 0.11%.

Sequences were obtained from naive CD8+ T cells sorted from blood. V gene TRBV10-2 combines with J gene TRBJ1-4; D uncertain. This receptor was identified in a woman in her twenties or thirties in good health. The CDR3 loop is CASSLLGQSTNEKLFF. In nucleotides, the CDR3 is TGCGCCAGCAGCCTCCTTGGGCAGTCAACTAATGAAAAACTGTTTTTT.